The 30 T cell receptor beta chains below were found in one sample sequenced in a study of T cells in localized non-small cell lung cancer. This table comes from immunoSEQ multiplex PCR, and its TCRdb copy is limited to in-frame clones, with some not included. Seen here are 25,000 to 40,000 clones, around three quarters observed once, and the top ten hold roughly a sixth. The sample consisted of peripheral blood, taken before any cancer treatment. The origin of the receptors is a male donor aged 60 or over with stage III squamous cell lung carcinoma.

J is TRBJ2-1 and V is TRBV13; 8 positions agree with TRBD2. Losses at the gene ends were 5 bases for V and 4 bases for J; bases not matched to a gene: 7. The CDR3 contains 15 residues. Germline V gene data show CDR1 as PRHDT and CDR2 as FYEKMQ (reference sequence). The CDR3 DNA reads as TGTGCCAGCAGCATCGGGACTAGGGGATACAATGAGCAGTTCTTC. This encodes CASSIGTRGYNEQFF.

The chain uses TRBV5-1 and TRBJ2-3; D is possibly TRBD1 or TRBD2 (5 bases each). The V end was cut by 1 base, the J end by 4 bases, with 7 bases between. Per the germline V gene, CDR1 is SGHRS and CDR2 is YFSETQ. This CDR3 comprises 13 residues. The CDR3 loop reads CASSLRGADTQYF. CDR3 DNA sequence: TGCGCCAGCAGCTTGCGGGGCGCAGATACGCAGTATTTT.

J is TRBJ2-3 and V is TRBV7-2; TRBD2 agrees at 12 bases. J gave up 0 bases and V 5 bases, and 12 bases lay outside the gene matches. Per the germline V gene, CDR1 is SGHTA and CDR2 is FQGNSA. This CDR3 is built from 19 residues. CDR3 sequence: CASSLWASGRGGSTDTQYF. As DNA, the CDR3 is TGTGCCAGCAGCCTCTGGGCTAGCGGGAGGGGGGGGAGCACAGATACGCAGTATTTT. Using reference TRBV7-2 and TRBJ2-3 for the parts outside the CDR3, the full variable domain is GAGVSQSPSNKVTEKGKDVELRCDPISGHTALYWYRQSLGQGLEFLIYFQGNSAPDKSGLPSDRFSAERTGGSVSTLTIQRTQQEDSAVYLCASSLWASGRGGSTDTQYFGPGTRLTVL.

The chain recombines TRBV6-5 with TRBJ1-2; a weak D match, TRBD1 (6 bases). Germline V gene sequence: CDR1 MNHEY, CDR2 SVGAGI. This CDR3 has 13 residues. V was pared by 6 bases and J by 8 bases, with 16 bases between. The chain's CDR3 is CASRRLRTEGYTF. DNA of the CDR3: TGTGCCAGCAGACGCCTCCGGACAGAAGGCTACACCTTC.

This clone was seen more than once but under ten times. The rearrangement links TRBV19 to TRBJ1-2, with 7 bases identical to TRBD1. Trimming removed 8 bases from V and 8 bases from J; junction bases left unmatched: 17. The CDR3 covers 15 residues. Germline CDR1 reads LNHDA; CDR2 reads SQIVND (reference sequence). Written as DNA, the CDR3 is TGTGCCAGTTCTAGGGACAGAAGCTCTTTCCTCGGCTACACCTTC. It is translated as CASSRDRSSFLGYTF.

This clone has a handful of counts. This chain uses TRBV28 with TRBJ2-3; D is unresolved. Germline CDR1 MDHEN, CDR2 SYDVKM. The V and J ends lost 6 bases and 2 bases respectively, with 18 bases between them. This CDR3 contains 16 residues. The CDR3 loop reads CASSPISRLTTDTQYF. The CDR3 DNA follows: TGTGCCAGCAGCCCCATCTCCCGACTCACCACAGATACGCAGTATTTT.

This clone occurred once. In DNA form, the CDR3 reads TGTGCCAGCTTGATGGACAGGACGCTACACGAGCAGTACTTC. Its protein product is CASLMDRTLHEQYF. The V call is TRBV18, the J call TRBJ2-7; 7 nucleotides align to TRBD1. Germline assignment: CDR1 KGHSH and CDR2 LQKENI. The CDR3 contains 14 residues. The V gene end was trimmed by 7 bases and the J gene end by 5 bases; junction bases not matched to a gene: 11.

This chain uses TRBV25-1 with TRBJ1-5; D unresolved. V gave up 4 bases and J gave up 4 bases, with 11 bases separating them. This CDR3 comprises 14 residues. Germline-derived CDR1 and CDR2 are MGHDK and SYGVNS. CDR3 sequence reads: CASSVTGSNQPQHF. CDR3 nucleotides: TGTGCCAGCAGTGTGACTGGGTCAAATCAGCCCCAGCATTTT.

CDR3 nucleotides: TGTGCCAGCAGTTACCGGGACAGCTCCTACAATGAGCAGTTCTTC. Residues: CASSYRDSSYNEQFF. The chain recombines TRBV6-6 with TRBJ2-1, with 7 nucleotides matching TRBD1. CDR1 MNHNY and CDR2 SVGAGI come from the germline V gene (reference sequence). Trimming took 2 bases from V and 0 from J; bases not matched to a gene: 1. The CDR3 is 15 residues long.

The J gene is TRBJ2-1, the V gene TRBV19, with TRBD2 matching over 7 bases. The V and J ends lost 7 bases and 0 bases, in that order; junction bases with no gene match: 9. Germline V lookup: CDR1 LNHDA, CDR2 SQIVND (reference sequence). This CDR3 contains 16 residues. This CDR3 is CASNSGPHSSYNEQFF. CDR3 in DNA: TGTGCCAGTAATAGCGGGCCCCACAGCTCCTACAATGAGCAGTTCTTC. The variable domain in full, completed from reference TRBV19 and TRBJ2-1, reads DGGITQSPKYLFRKEGQNVTLSCEQNLNHDAMYWYRQDPGQGLRLIYYSQIVNDFQKGDIAEGYSVSREKKESFPLTVTSAQKNPTAFYLCASNSGPHSSYNEQFFGPGTRLTVL.

The J gene is TRBJ2-2, the V gene TRBV6-1, with 8 bases matching TRBD2. V was clipped by 2 bases and J by 1 base; unmatched bases: 6. Germline V gene sequence: CDR1 MNHNS, CDR2 SASEGT. The CDR3 length is 17 residues. The CDR3 region is CASSEPRAGGNTGELFF. The CDR3 nucleotides are TGTGCCAGCAGTGAACCCCGGGCGGGGGGGAACACCGGGGAGCTGTTTTTT.

The genes are TRBV7-2 and TRBJ2-5, with D possibly matching TRBD2 (5 bases). Germline CDR1 is SGHTA and CDR2 is FQGNSA. The CDR3 consists of 13 residues. The ends were cut back, 8 bases at V and 2 bases at J, with 12 bases in the middle. The CDR3 region is CASGTRSQETQYF. In DNA, the CDR3 is TGTGCCAGCGGCACTAGGAGTCAAGAGACCCAGTACTTC.

This chain joins TRBV7-6 and TRBJ2-2; D remains unclear. CDR3 length: 16 amino acids. Trimming left V 1 base short and J 6 bases short, with 15 bases between. Germline lookup yields CDR1 SGHVS and CDR2 FNYEAQ. The CDR3 region has the DNA TGTGCCAGCAGCTTAGTCGGCAGGCCCCTAGCCGGGGAGCTGTTTTTT. Translating it yields CASSLVGRPLAGELFF.

The chain uses TRBV19 and TRBJ2-2; 7 positions agree with TRBD1. Germline-derived CDR1 and CDR2 are LNHDA and SQIVND (reference sequence). V shed 6 bases and J 0 bases; nucleotides not matched to a gene: 7. The CDR3 is made up of 16 amino acids. The CDR3 DNA is TGTGCCAGTAGGAAGTCCGGGACAGCGAACACCGGGGAGCTGTTTTTT. Translation: CASRKSGTANTGELFF. Full variable domain (outside the CDR3, taken from reference TRBV19 and TRBJ2-2): DGGITQSPKYLFRKEGQNVTLSCEQNLNHDAMYWYRQDPGQGLRLIYYSQIVNDFQKGDIAEGYSVSREKKESFPLTVTSAQKNPTAFYLCASRKSGTANTGELFFGEGSRLTVL.

This chain connects TRBV6-5 to TRBJ2-7; D may match TRBD1 or TRBD2 (5 bases each). Germline CDR1 reads MNHEY; CDR2 reads SVGAGI. V dropped 6 bases and J dropped 7 bases, with 16 bases sitting between them. The CDR3 is made up of 13 amino acids. The DNA for the CDR3 is TGTGCCAGCAGCGACAGCCTGTCGGGGGAGCAGTACTTC. It is translated as CASSDSLSGEQYF.

This clone was detected once. This chain uses TRBV19 with TRBJ1-5; weak D call: TRBD1 (5 bases). Trimming removed 0 bases at V and 4 bases at J, with 16 bases between. Germline assignment: CDR1 LNHDA and CDR2 SQIVND (reference sequence). This CDR3 is built from 17 residues. In DNA, the CDR3 is TGTGCCAGTAGTATAGATAAGGGAGAGGGGTCTAATCAGCCCCAGCATTTT. Protein product: CASSIDKGEGSNQPQHF.

The chain joins TRBV29-1 to TRBJ2-2; 8 nucleotides agree with TRBD2. The ends lost 7 bases at V and 7 bases at J; junction bases unmatched: 2. The germline V gene encodes CDR1 SQVTM and CDR2 ANQGSEA. The CDR3 runs to 11 residues. The CDR3 nucleotides read TGCAGCGCTCGGGAGGGCGGGGAGCTGTTTTTT. It is translated as CSAREGGELFF.

The CDR3 loop is CASSEYTGELFF. In DNA form, the CDR3 reads TGTGCCAGCAGTGAGTACACCGGGGAGCTGTTTTTT. The chain is built from TRBV2 and TRBJ2-2; the D is unclear. The CDR3 totals 12 residues. Between the trimmed V and J ends, which lost 3 bases and 3 bases, there was a span of 2 bases. CDR1 and CDR2 from the germline V gene are SNHLY and FYNNEI.

The chain combines TRBV6-5 with TRBJ1-2, with 7 nucleotides matching TRBD1. Germline CDR1 reads MNHEY; CDR2 reads SVGAGI. The V segment lost 0 bases and the J segment 4 bases; nucleotides outside the gene matches: 8. The CDR3 consists of 16 residues. CDR3 coding DNA: TGTGCCAGCAGTTACTCAAGTGGGGACAGTACCTATGGCTACACCTTC. It codes for CASSYSSGDSTYGYTF.

The chain is built from TRBV6-5 and TRBJ1-6; 7 nucleotides agree with TRBD1. V dropped 0 bases and J dropped 7; count of bases not matched to a gene: 3. This CDR3 region has 15 residues. Germline CDR1 MNHEY, CDR2 SVGAGI. CDR3 coding DNA: TGTGCCAGCAGTTACTCGACAGGGTCCAATTCACCCCTCCACTTT. Translating gives CASSYSTGSNSPLHF.

In this sample, this clone turned up a few times. The chain employs TRBV6-5 and TRBJ1-2, with a possible D match to TRBD1 (5 bases). Germline V gene data show CDR1 as MNHEY and CDR2 as SVGAGI. Trimming pared 6 bases from V and 2 bases from J, leaving 16 bases between. CDR3 length equals 15 residues. The CDR3 protein is CASSPPPPGNYGYTF. The CDR3 region has the DNA TGTGCCAGCAGCCCCCCCCCTCCAGGGAACTATGGCTACACCTTC.

This clone has a single count. The rearrangement uses TRBV5-1 and TRBJ2-7; D call uncertain. V was cut by 0 bases and J by 2 bases, with 12 bases left in between. The CDR3 sequence is 15 residues long. Germline V gene sequence: CDR1 SGHRS, CDR2 YFSETQ. The CDR3 spells CASSLAAGSTYEQYF. CDR3 bases: TGCGCCAGCAGCTTGGCGGCAGGTTCTACCTACGAGCAGTACTTC.

This clone was observed a handful of times. The chain has TRBV5-6 and TRBJ1-2; D remains unclear. CDR3 length equals 11 residues. Trimming removed 0 bases from V and 5 bases from J, with 2 bases in between. The V gene's germline CDR1 is SGHDT and CDR2 YYEEEE. Here the CDR3 DNA reads TGTGCCAGCAGCTTGGGTTATGGCTACACCTTC. Translating gives CASSLGYGYTF.

V and J are TRBV7-8 and TRBJ1-5; D is perhaps TRBD1 (5 bases). Germline assignment: CDR1 SGHVS and CDR2 FQNEAQ. Trimming took off 2 bases at V and 2 bases at J, with 13 bases between the two ends. The CDR3 covers 16 residues. The CDR3 DNA reads TGTGCCAGCAGCTTAAGAGGGGAGTATGGCAATCAGCCCCAGCATTTT. This gives the protein CASSLRGEYGNQPQHF. Based on the CDR3 plus reference TRBV7-8 and TRBJ1-5, the full variable domain is GAGVSQSPRYKVAKRGQDVALRCDPISGHVSLFWYQQALGQGPEFLTYFQNEAQLDKSGLPSDRFFAERPEGSVSTLKIQRTQQEDSAVYLCASSLRGEYGNQPQHFGDGTRLSIL.

This clone was seen only a few times. Here the CDR3 reads CASSLGGEEQETQYF. The DNA of the CDR3 is TGTGCCAGCAGCTTGGGGGGAGAAGAGCAAGAGACCCAGTACTTC. V and J are TRBV5-6 and TRBJ2-5; D might be TRBD2 (5 bases). CDR1 is SGHDT, CDR2 YYEEEE, per germline. This CDR3 region has 15 residues. V shed 0 bases and J shed 2 bases, with 11 bases lying between them. Looking up the rest from reference TRBV5-6 and TRBJ2-5 gives the full variable domain: DAGVTQSPTHLIKTRGQQVTLRCSPKSGHDTVSWYQQALGQGPQFIFQYYEEEERQRGNFPDRFSGHQFPNYSSELNVNALLLGDSALYLCASSLGGEEQETQYFGPGTRLLVL.

This clone was picked up a small number of times. The chain uses TRBV7-2 and TRBJ2-6, with D unresolved. Germline V gives CDR1 SGHTA, CDR2 FQGNSA. Trimming took 5 bases from V and 0 from J, leaving 5 bases between them. This CDR3 has 14 amino acids. The CDR3 bases are TGTGCCAGCAGCCAAAACTCTGGGGCCAACGTCCTGACTTTC. Translated: CASSQNSGANVLTF. Complete variable domain (other parts from reference TRBV7-2 and TRBJ2-6): GAGVSQSPSNKVTEKGKDVELRCDPISGHTALYWYRQSLGQGLEFLIYFQGNSAPDKSGLPSDRFSAERTGGSVSTLTIQRTQQEDSAVYLCASSQNSGANVLTFGAGSRLTVL.

The V gene is TRBV21-1, the J gene TRBJ2-1; the DNA was not used to check the table's D call, TRBD2. TRBV21-1 constitutes a pseudogene. The CDR3 runs to 18 residues. CDR3 DNA sequence: TGTGCCAGCAGGCCAAACGGGGGCGGGAGTTCACCCATCAATGAGCAGTTCTTC. It codes for CASRPNGGGSSPINEQFF.

The chain carries TRBV30 and TRBJ2-3; D is unclear. Germline V gene lookup returns CDR1 GTSNPN and CDR2 SVGIG (reference sequence). V lost 3 bases and J lost 2, with 9 bases in between. The CDR3 runs to 13 residues. The CDR3 here is CAWSRPITDTQYF. CDR3 bases: TGTGCCTGGAGCCGACCTATCACAGATACGCAGTATTTT.

The CDR3 DNA reads TGTGCCAGTAGTAGGGGAGCGGGGGCCGGCAATCAGCCCCAGCATTTT. Translating gives CASSRGAGAGNQPQHF. This chain links TRBV19 with TRBJ1-5; weak D call: TRBD1 (6 bases). The CDR3 covers 16 residues. Germline lookup yields CDR1 LNHDA and CDR2 SQIVND (reference sequence). V lost 4 bases and J 2 bases, leaving 15 bases between the germline ends.

This clone appeared a few times. DNA of the CDR3: TGTGCCAGCTCACCAAAACCCTACTCGGATACGCAGTATTTT. Protein: CASSPKPYSDTQYF. The chain recombines TRBV18 with TRBJ2-3; no clear D gene. Germline V CDR1 and CDR2: KGHSH, LQKENI. V lost 2 bases and J 6 bases, leaving 12 bases between the germline ends. This CDR3 has 14 amino acids.